The following is a TCR beta chain sequence with its context. Its target is unknown. This sample was taken from a study of blood T cells in healthy people across ages. Findings and caveats of the study: For the donors, CMV status was unknown and possibly confounded expanded clonotype changes. Older age coincided with a roughly linear decline in TCR beta diversity per million T cells.

For the second PCR, which ran for roughly 7 to 11 cycles, a sample-barcoded 5' primer and a J-beta primer mix were used. The template-switch adaptor, which had 12 random nucleotides, put a tag on each cDNA molecule. TCRdb independently ran MiXCR on the 5' RACE reads; one entry per CDR3 protein. The repertoire consists of under 850,000 distinct CDR3 sequences, with roughly 40% occurring once and the leading ten covering 10% to 15%. Germline-derived CDR1 and CDR2 are LGHNT and FRNRAP. V dropped 7 bases and J dropped 13 bases, with 17 bases sitting between them. This CDR3 has 12 amino acids. The material sequenced was blood. The J gene is TRBJ2-1, the V gene TRBV12-5; D is perhaps TRBD1 or TRBD2 (5 bases each). The clonotype was recovered from a man younger than 35 in good health. Written as DNA, the CDR3 is TGTGCTAGTGTAGGGGAGAGCCGGGACCAGTTCTTC. This codes for CASVGESRDQFF.